This T cell receptor (beta chain) was sequenced for a study of cytomegalovirus exposure and HLA in healthy donors. Study-wide results and limits: Presence/absence analyses rested on an assumption that sequencing depth was roughly uniform across donors. Later on, a genetic analysis was performed. It linked a missense variant in DCLRE1C with V- and J-gene trimming of TCR beta. Solely CMV serostatus was available to characterize immune exposure. In a later analysis, parvovirus B19, influenza, CMV and Epstein-Barr virus appeared linked to several top co-occurrence clusters.

PCR used 60 Vbeta primers and 13 Jbeta primers. Libraries were prepared by immunoSEQ multiplex PCR; TCRdb keeps only in-frame clonotypes and omits some of them. The sample lists under 120,000 clones; 60% to 75% were seen once. In regard to this clone: What it binds is unknown.

Germline V gene sequence: CDR1 SGHRS, CDR2 YFSETQ. The CDR3 extends over 19 amino acids. The J segment lost 4 bases and the V segment lost 3 bases, leaving 12 bases of the junction unmatched. The V and J genes are TRBV5-1 and TRBJ2-2; 13 nucleotides align to TRBD2. The receptor's source is a man aged 35-49 years in good health and CMV-seropositive. The material sequenced was PBMCs. CDR3 amino acids: CASSWTGTSGTDITGELFF. CDR3 DNA sequence: TGCGCCAGCAGCTGGACCGGGACTAGCGGGACAGATATCACCGGGGAGCTGTTTTTT.